The 24 T cell receptor beta chains presented below share a single source sample, sequenced in a study of blood T cell repertoires in COVID-19. Here immunoSEQ multiplex PCR was the method, and the copy in TCRdb shows in-frame clones only, minus some. The table includes 200,000 to 300,000 clones, roughly 84% detected once. What was sequenced was peripheral blood. These receptors came from a man in his fifties or sixties with acute or convalescent COVID-19.

V usage is TRBV4-3 and J usage is TRBJ2-1, with 11 bases aligning to TRBD2. The CDR3 contains 16 residues. Trimming removed 1 base from V and 8 bases from J; junction bases left unmatched: 7. Germline V gives CDR1 LGHNA, CDR2 YSLEER. The DNA for the CDR3 is TGCGCCAGCAGCCAAGGACCACTAGCGGGAGTGGATGAGCAGTTCTTC. Residues: CASSQGPLAGVDEQFF.

The rearrangement uses TRBV7-9 and TRBJ2-7; 14 nucleotides line up with TRBD2. The CDR3 contains 17 residues. V lost 3 bases, J lost 5 bases, and 9 bases stayed unmatched. Germline V CDR1 and CDR2: SEHNR, FQNEAQ (reference sequence). The chain's CDR3 is CASSLPWTSGRSDEQYF. The CDR3 nucleotides read TGTGCCAGCAGCTTGCCGTGGACTAGCGGGAGGTCGGACGAGCAGTACTTC. The variable domain in full, with the rest retrieved from reference TRBV7-9 and TRBJ2-7, is DTGVSQNPRHKITKRGQNVTFRCDPISEHNRLYWYRQTLGQGPEFLTYFQNEAQLEKSRLLSDRFSAERPKGSFSTLEIQRTEQGDSAMYLCASSLPWTSGRSDEQYFGPGTRLTVT.

The chain carries TRBV29-1 and TRBJ2-1, with D hard to call. Germline CDR1 reads SQVTM; CDR2 reads ANQGSEA. The germline V and J ends were trimmed by 0 bases and 5 bases, with 8 bases remaining between them. The CDR3 consists of 13 residues. CDR3 DNA: TGCAGCGTTGAAGAGCCGGTTAACAATGAGCAGTTCTTC. Its protein product is CSVEEPVNNEQFF.

This chain uses TRBV4-1 with TRBJ2-3; a weak D match, TRBD1 (6 bases). Trimming left V 1 base short and J 3 bases short, with 11 bases between. This CDR3 is 15 amino acids long. Germline CDR1 and CDR2: MGHRA and YSYEKL. The DNA of the CDR3 is TGCGCCAGCAGCCAAGTGGGGGCCGGTACAGATACGCAGTATTTT. The encoded protein is CASSQVGAGTDTQYF.

This clone was picked up one time. The rearrangement uses TRBV30 and TRBJ1-2; D unclear. V was pared by 3 bases and J by 5 bases, with 10 bases between. The CDR3 has 12 residues. Germline lookup yields CDR1 GTSNPN and CDR2 SVGIG (reference sequence). The CDR3 DNA is TGTGCCTGGAGCGGAGGTGTATATGGCTACACCTTC. It encodes CAWSGGVYGYTF.

The V gene is TRBV5-1, the J gene TRBJ2-5; tentative D call: TRBD2 (6 bases). Germline V gives CDR1 SGHRS, CDR2 YFSETQ. This CDR3 contains 13 residues. V was cut by 3 bases and J by 5 bases, with 11 bases left in between. The CDR3 region is CASSWRDRETQYF. The CDR3 DNA reads TGCGCCAGCAGCTGGAGGGACCGGGAGACCCAGTACTTC.

The genes are TRBV6-4 and TRBJ2-1; tentative D call: TRBD2 (6 bases). CDR1 and CDR2 (germline): MRHNA, SNTAGT. V gave up 5 bases and J gave up 10 bases, with 15 bases separating them. CDR3 size: 13 residues. The CDR3 here is CASSQTGGSEQFF. CDR3 DNA sequence: TGTGCCAGCAGTCAAACTGGGGGGTCCGAGCAGTTCTTC.

V is TRBV5-4 and J is TRBJ1-2, with 11 bases matching TRBD1. Germline assignment: CDR1 SGHNT and CDR2 YYREEE (reference sequence). This CDR3 spans 15 amino acids. Losses at the gene ends were 2 bases for V and 4 bases for J; bases not matched to a gene: 4. CDR3 nucleotides: TGTGCCAGCAGCTTCCGGGACAGGGGGGGCTATGGCTACACCTTC. It encodes CASSFRDRGGYGYTF.

This clone was detected a few times. The chain carries TRBV29-1 and TRBJ2-3, with TRBD1 matching 7 bases. Per the germline V gene, CDR1 is SQVTM and CDR2 is ANQGSEA. The CDR3 has 14 amino acids. V lost 5 bases to trimming and J lost 4 bases; unmatched junction nucleotides: 9. The CDR3 region is CSVQQGTSPDTQYF. CDR3 coding DNA: TGCAGCGTTCAACAGGGGACATCCCCAGATACGCAGTATTTT.

This chain joins TRBV6-4 and TRBJ2-1, with 8 bases lining up with TRBD2. Trimming at V came to 3 bases and at J to 5 bases, leaving 6 bases not matched to a gene. The CDR3 sequence is 15 residues long. Per germline, CDR1 MRHNA and CDR2 SNTAGT. The CDR3 is CASSEGDSGNNEQFF. For the CDR3, the DNA is TGTGCCAGCAGTGAGGGGGATAGCGGGAACAATGAGCAGTTCTTC.

This rearrangement joins TRBV4-2 to TRBJ2-2, with 8 nucleotides matching TRBD2. The length of the CDR3 is 17 residues. Germline-derived CDR1 and CDR2 are LGHNA and YNFKEQ. With 1 base clipped from V and 3 bases from J, the junction kept 7 bases outside the gene matches. CDR3 in amino acids: CASSQGSRGAYTGELFF. The CDR3 nucleotides read TGTGCCAGCAGCCAAGGGTCGCGGGGGGCCTACACCGGGGAGCTGTTTTTT.

This clone was detected only a few times. The chain is built from TRBV11-1 and TRBJ2-1; TRBD2 is a possible D gene (6 bases). CDR1 and CDR2 (germline): SGHAT, FQDESV (reference sequence). V lost 3 bases, J lost 2 bases, and 11 bases lay in between. There are 15 residues in the CDR3. CDR3 in DNA: TGTGCCAGCAGCTTGATAGCGGAAACCTACAATGAGCAGTTCTTC. This codes for CASSLIAETYNEQFF.

The J gene is TRBJ2-7, the V gene TRBV6-5; 9 bases agree with TRBD2. The CDR3 consists of 14 residues. V lost 2 bases to trimming and J lost 5 bases; unmatched junction nucleotides: 4. The germline V gene encodes CDR1 MNHEY and CDR2 SVGAGI. The CDR3 is CASSYGRGGHEQYF. DNA of the CDR3: TGTGCCAGCAGTTACGGGCGGGGGGGCCACGAGCAGTACTTC.

The J gene is TRBJ1-2, the V gene TRBV6-5; tentative D call: TRBD1 (6 bases). The CDR3 covers 12 residues. V dropped 6 bases and J dropped 3 bases, with 8 bases sitting between them. Germline CDR1 is MNHEY and CDR2 is SVGAGI. Here the CDR3 reads CASRQGYYGYTF. CDR3 coding DNA: TGTGCCAGCAGACAGGGCTACTATGGCTACACCTTC.

The chain couples TRBV25-1 to TRBJ1-4, with 8 nucleotides matching TRBD1. V shed 4 bases and J 8 bases; nucleotides not matched to a gene: 9. From germline, CDR1 is MGHDK and CDR2 SYGVNS. This CDR3 is built from 15 residues. The CDR3, as DNA: TGTGCCAGCAGTGCACAGGGGGGAGGTTGGGAAAAACTGTTTTTT. Translation gives CASSAQGGGWEKLFF.

This chain joins TRBV7-2 and TRBJ2-7, with 8 bases that match TRBD1. V was pared by 5 bases and J by 2 bases, with 11 bases of the junction left unmatched. CDR3 length: 16 residues. Germline loops: CDR1 SGHTA, CDR2 FQGNSA. CDR3 protein: CASSLDWDRSTYEQYF. The CDR3 nucleotides read TGTGCCAGCAGCCTAGACTGGGACAGGTCAACCTACGAGCAGTACTTC.

The V call is TRBV9, the J call TRBJ2-2, with TRBD2 identical over 9 bases. From germline, CDR1 is SGDLS and CDR2 YYNGEE. The CDR3 sequence is 17 residues long. J was trimmed by 1 base and V by 1 base; bases with no gene match: 5. The CDR3 nucleotides are TGTGCCAGCAGCGTATCGGGACTAGCTAAGAACACCGGGGAGCTGTTTTTT. Amino acids: CASSVSGLAKNTGELFF. The full variable domain, in which reference TRBV9 and TRBJ2-2 provide the parts outside the CDR3, is DSGVTQTPKHLITATGQRVTLRCSPRSGDLSVYWYQQSLDQGLQFLIQYYNGEERAKGNILERFSAQQFPDLHSELNLSSLELGDSALYFCASSVSGLAKNTGELFFGEGSRLTVL.

This clone was observed a handful of times. The CDR3 DNA reads TGTGCCAGCGGACTAGCGGGAGGCGCAGCCAAAAACATTCAGTACTTC. This translates into CASGLAGGAAKNIQYF. V usage is TRBV19 and J usage is TRBJ2-4, with 14 bases lining up with TRBD2. V dropped 9 bases and J dropped 0; count of bases not matched to a gene: 4. The germline gives CDR1 LNHDA, CDR2 SQIVND (reference sequence). CDR3 length: 16 amino acids.

This chain connects TRBV19 to TRBJ1-1, with D uncertain. Germline values: CDR1 LNHDA, CDR2 SQIVND (reference sequence). The CDR3 sequence is 13 residues long. Trimming took 1 base from V and 2 from J, leaving 5 bases between them. The CDR3, as DNA: TGTGCCAGTAGTATAGTACACAACACTGAAGCTTTCTTT. It codes for CASSIVHNTEAFF.

The J gene is TRBJ2-5, the V gene TRBV9; 8 positions match TRBD2. The length of the CDR3 is 17 residues. Germline CDR1 and CDR2: SGDLS and YYNGEE. Unmatched junction bases numbered 8, after V lost 0 bases and J lost 1 base. DNA of the CDR3: TGTGCCAGCAGCGTAGGGCAACTAGCGGCCCCCCAAGAGACCCAGTACTTC. Its protein is CASSVGQLAAPQETQYF. Full variable domain (rest looked up from reference TRBV9 and TRBJ2-5): DSGVTQTPKHLITATGQRVTLRCSPRSGDLSVYWYQQSLDQGLQFLIQYYNGEERAKGNILERFSAQQFPDLHSELNLSSLELGDSALYFCASSVGQLAAPQETQYFGPGTRLLVL.

The gene calls are TRBV7-9 and TRBJ2-3, with TRBD2 matching over 12 bases. CDR3 size: 15 residues. In germline, CDR1 is SEHNR, CDR2 FQNEAQ (reference sequence). J was trimmed by 6 bases and V by 3 bases; bases with no gene match: 4. The CDR3 DNA reads TGTGCCAGCAGCTTGACTAGCGGGAGTTTCGATACGCAGTATTTT. The encoded protein is CASSLTSGSFDTQYF. Using reference TRBV7-9 and TRBJ2-3 for the parts outside the CDR3, the full variable domain is DTGVSQNPRHKITKRGQNVTFRCDPISEHNRLYWYRQTLGQGPEFLTYFQNEAQLEKSRLLSDRFSAERPKGSFSTLEIQRTEQGDSAMYLCASSLTSGSFDTQYFGPGTRLTVL.

The chain carries TRBV4-2 and TRBJ2-7; maybe TRBD2 (6 bases). This CDR3 spans 14 amino acids. The germline CDR1 and CDR2 sequences are LGHNA and YNFKEQ. Trimming shortened V by 3 bases and J by 1 base, and 10 bases separated the two germline ends. CDR3 DNA: TGTGCCAGCAGCCAGTCCGGGACTTCCTACGAGCAGTACTTC. Encoded protein: CASSQSGTSYEQYF.

The chain carries TRBV12-3 or TRBV12-4 and TRBJ1-2; D gene uncertain. The CDR3 is 12 amino acids. With 3 bases removed from V and 4 bases from J, the gap between germline ends came to 6 bases. The CDR3 DNA sequence: TGTGCCAGCAGTTTTCTTAGCTATGGCTACACCTTC. This sequence encodes CASSFLSYGYTF.

The rearrangement joins TRBV5-1 to TRBJ2-2, with D maybe TRBD2 (6 bases). The CDR3 loop spans 17 amino acids. Germline assignment: CDR1 SGHRS and CDR2 YFSETQ. V shed 3 bases and J shed 1 base, with 16 bases lying between them. The CDR3 region has the DNA TGCGCCAGCAGCTCCAGGCCCCAGGGAGGGAACACCGGGGAGCTGTTTTTT. It specifies CASSSRPQGGNTGELFF. Using reference TRBV5-1 and TRBJ2-2 for the parts outside the CDR3, the full variable domain is KAGVTQTPRYLIKTRGQQVTLSCSPISGHRSVSWYQQTPGQGLQFLFEYFSETQRNKGNFPGRFSGRQFSNSRSEMNVSTLELGDSALYLCASSSRPQGGNTGELFFGEGSRLTVL.